These T cell receptor beta chains were read from a single sample in a study of identical twins. TCRdb recomputed calls from the 5' RACE reads with MiXCR, one row per CDR3 protein. The sample records 350,000 to 500,000 distinct CDR3 sequences, around 18% being singletons. The sequenced sample was naive T cells sorted from blood. The receptors were sampled from a man aged 50 or older in good health. The CDR3 runs from the conserved cysteine through the conserved F or W. Each record gives: J gene, D gene, V gene, CDR3 protein. The D gene is left open where the match is weak.

TRBJ2-1 | NA | TRBV20-1 | CSASSSRSSYNEQFF
TRBJ2-5 | TRBD1 | TRBV15 | CATSNRGLQETQYF
TRBJ2-1 | TRBD1 | TRBV12-3/TRBV12-4 | CASRTGGFNEQFF
TRBJ2-1 | NA | TRBV5-1 | CASTNEGGSYNEQFF
TRBJ2-2 | NA | TRBV5-1 | CASRVTENTGELFF
TRBJ2-7 | TRBD1 | TRBV28 | CASSSPGQGNYEQYF
TRBJ2-7 | TRBD1 | TRBV3-1 | CASSRRTGTEQYF
TRBJ2-7 | NA | TRBV9 | CASSVERVGEQYF
TRBJ2-3 | NA | TRBV6-5 | CASSYSFGSMQYF
TRBJ2-4 | TRBD1 | TRBV20-1 | CSAGRGLAIQYF
TRBJ2-3 | NA | TRBV28 | CASSQSTDTQYF
TRBJ2-1 | NA | TRBV7-8 | CASSLSPLYNEQFF